Below, 20 T cell receptor beta chains from the same sample are listed, as sequenced in a study of blood T cell repertoires in COVID-19. Repertoires were generated with immunoSEQ multiplex PCR, while TCRdb's copy carries only in-frame clones and drops some. The sample lists over 150,000 clones; around 87% were seen once. Sequenced material: peripheral blood. These receptor sequences come from a woman aged 18-29 years who had recovered from COVID-19.

This clone was counted once. This chain links TRBV5-4 with TRBJ2-1; tentative D call: TRBD2 (6 bases). The CDR3 is made up of 12 amino acids. The V end lost 4 bases, the J end lost 6 bases, and 8 bases lay between the germline ends. Germline CDR1 SGHNT, CDR2 YYREEE (reference sequence). The CDR3 is CASSRSGNEQFF. CDR3 DNA: TGTGCCAGCAGCCGTAGCGGCAATGAGCAGTTCTTC.

The chain joins TRBV29-1 to TRBJ1-2, with D perhaps TRBD1 (6 bases). Germline CDR1 reads SQVTM; CDR2 reads ANQGSEA. V was clipped by 6 bases and J by 8 bases, with 13 bases between them. The CDR3 runs to 11 residues. The chain's CDR3 is CSVGTGQGYTF. CDR3 nucleotides: TGCAGCGTAGGTACAGGGCAAGGCTACACCTTC.

This chain joins TRBV27 and TRBJ2-1, with TRBD2 as a possible D gene (5 bases). There are 15 residues in the CDR3. Germline V CDR1 and CDR2: MNHEY, SMNVEV (reference sequence). The ends were cut back, 5 bases at V and 5 bases at J, with 16 bases in the middle. The CDR3 loop reads CASSLLGEGHNEQFF. For the CDR3, the DNA is TGTGCCAGCAGTCTCCTTGGAGAGGGCCACAATGAGCAGTTCTTC.

This clone was detected only a few times. The rearrangement uses TRBV6-5 and TRBJ1-6; the D is unclear. The CDR3 sequence is 14 residues long. CDR1 is MNHEY and CDR2 is SVGAGI in the germline V gene. V dropped 3 bases and J dropped 5 bases, with 8 bases sitting between them. CDR3 DNA sequence: TGTGCCAGCAGTTATTCGCGGGATAATTCACCCCTCCACTTT. It encodes CASSYSRDNSPLHF.

The chain links TRBV5-1 to TRBJ2-5; D uncertain. This CDR3 is 14 amino acids long. CDR1 is SGHRS and CDR2 is YFSETQ in the germline V gene. The V end lost 0 bases, the J end lost 2 bases, and 8 bases lay between the germline ends. DNA for the CDR3: TGCGCCAGCAGCTTGGCCCAGTTACAAGAGACCCAGTACTTC. It translates to CASSLAQLQETQYF.

A single count supports this clone. This chain links TRBV6-2 or TRBV6-3 with TRBJ1-1; 9 bases agree with TRBD1. V trimming: 0 bases; J trimming: 0 bases; junction bases outside the gene matches: 14. Germline V CDR1 and CDR2: MNHEY, SVGEGT. The CDR3 totals 20 residues. The chain's CDR3 is CASSYSGTGTVPRLNTEAFF. The CDR3 DNA follows: TGTGCCAGCAGTTACTCGGGGACAGGGACGGTCCCCCGCTTGAACACTGAAGCTTTCTTT.

This chain joins TRBV27 and TRBJ1-3; possible D gene TRBD1, 5 bases. CDR3 length: 19 amino acids. Germline V gene data show CDR1 as MNHEY and CDR2 as SMNVEV (reference sequence). Trimming pared 3 bases from V and 0 bases from J, leaving 21 bases between. The DNA for the CDR3 is TGTGCCAGCAGTTTGGCTCATATTAGGGAGGGGTACTCTGGAAACACCATATATTTT. This gives the protein CASSLAHIREGYSGNTIYF.

The chain links TRBV7-9 to TRBJ2-7; D is ambiguous. V lost 5 bases to trimming and J lost 3 bases, with 5 bases between them. This CDR3 has 11 residues. Germline loops: CDR1 SEHNR, CDR2 FQNEAQ (reference sequence). For the CDR3, the DNA is TGTGCCAGCAGCCGTCGCTACGAGCAGTACTTC. Amino acids: CASSRRYEQYF.

The gene calls are TRBV27 and TRBJ2-1; possibly TRBD2 for D (5 bases). CDR1 is MNHEY and CDR2 is SMNVEV in the germline V gene (reference sequence). This CDR3 is 16 amino acids long. V lost 1 base to trimming and J lost 5 bases, with 15 bases between them. CDR3 region: CASSLYPGWLDNEQFF. The DNA for the CDR3 is TGTGCCAGCAGTTTATACCCGGGATGGCTGGACAATGAGCAGTTCTTC.

The rearrangement links TRBV20-1 to TRBJ1-2, with unresolved D. The CDR3 consists of 10 residues. The germline V gene encodes CDR1 DFQATT and CDR2 SNEGSKA (reference sequence). The CDR3 reads CILPVGGYTF. The DNA for the CDR3 is TGCATCCTTCCGGTCGGTGGCTACACCTTC.

J is TRBJ1-1 and V is TRBV3-1 (or the pseudogene TRBV3-2), with D uncertain. V shed 8 bases and J shed 2 bases, with 9 bases lying between them. Germline V lookup: CDR1 LGHDT, CDR2 YNNKEL (reference sequence). CDR3 size: 12 residues. The CDR3 bases are TGTGCCAGCGTATCAGGTAACACTGAAGCTTTCTTT. Translated: CASVSGNTEAFF.

The rearrangement links TRBV21-1 to TRBJ2-7; the table's D call, TRBD1, was not checked against the DNA. TRBV21-1 counts as a pseudogene. The CDR3 consists of 16 residues. CDR3 sequence reads: CASSKSRDRVVHEQYV. As DNA, the CDR3 is TGTGCCAGCAGCAAATCCCGGGACAGGGTTGTCCACGAGCAGTACGTC.

The gene calls are TRBV7-6 and TRBJ1-1; no definite D call. The CDR3 has 12 residues. CDR1 and CDR2 from the germline V gene are SGHVS and FNYEAQ. The V gene lost 1 base and the J gene lost 11 bases, with 11 bases spanning the gap. CDR3 region: CASSLDGGFAFF. As DNA, the CDR3 is TGTGCCAGCAGCTTAGATGGAGGGTTTGCTTTCTTT.

The chain recombines TRBV18 with TRBJ1-2; perhaps TRBD1 as D (6 bases). The V end was cut by 0 bases, the J end by 4 bases, with 12 bases between. Germline V gene data show CDR1 as KGHSH and CDR2 as LQKENI. The CDR3 loop spans 15 amino acids. The CDR3 here is CASSPPSQGAYGYTF. For the CDR3, the DNA is TGTGCCAGCTCACCACCCTCACAGGGAGCCTATGGCTACACCTTC. The complete variable domain, with remaining parts taken from reference TRBV18 and TRBJ1-2, reads NAGVMQNPRHLVRRRGQEARLRCSPMKGHSHVYWYRQLPEEGLKFMVYLQKENIIDESGMPKERFSAEFPKEGPSILRIQQVVRGDSAAYFCASSPPSQGAYGYTFGSGTRLTVV.

This clone was recorded only once. V and J are TRBV6-4 and TRBJ2-1; D gene ambiguous. The CDR3 covers 13 residues. CDR1 and CDR2 from the germline V gene are MRHNA and SNTAGT. With 6 bases removed from V and 0 bases from J, the gap between germline ends came to 6 bases. The CDR3 loop is CASSLSSYNEQFF. The CDR3 DNA is TGTGCCAGCAGCCTGAGCTCCTACAATGAGCAGTTCTTC.

This clone was seen a single time. The chain carries TRBV15 and TRBJ2-5; TRBD2 is a possible D gene (5 bases). The CDR3 runs 14 residues. The V end was cut by 0 bases, the J end by 3 bases, with 8 bases between. The germline CDR1 and CDR2 sequences are LNHNV and YYDKDF (reference sequence). The CDR3 DNA follows: TGTGCCACCAGCAGAGAGGACTGGAAAGAGACCCAGTACTTC. Its protein product is CATSREDWKETQYF. Variable domain in full (rest from reference TRBV15 and TRBJ2-5): DAMVIQNPRYQVTQFGKPVTLSCSQTLNHNVMYWYQQKSSQAPKLLFHYYDKDFNNEADTPDNFQSRRPNTSFCFLDIRSPGLGDTAMYLCATSREDWKETQYFGPGTRLLVL.

The V gene is TRBV7-2, the J gene TRBJ2-3, with 9 bases aligning to TRBD2. The trim removed 6 bases at V and 2 bases at J, leaving 9 bases unmatched. CDR3 length equals 16 residues. CDR1 is SGHTA, CDR2 FQGNSA, per germline. The chain's CDR3 is CASSNGTSWSTDTQYF. CDR3 DNA sequence: TGTGCCAGCAGTAATGGGACTAGCTGGTCCACAGATACGCAGTATTTT.

The gene calls are TRBV11-2 and TRBJ2-3; unclear D gene. V shed 5 bases and J shed 3 bases, with 6 bases lying between them. Germline-derived CDR1 and CDR2 are SGHAT and FQNNGV. The CDR3 spans 12 residues. CDR3 amino acids: CASSPSTDTQYF. The CDR3 region has the DNA TGTGCCAGCAGCCCCAGTACAGATACGCAGTATTTT. Full variable domain (remainder filled in from reference TRBV11-2 and TRBJ2-3): EAGVAQSPRYKIIEKRQSVAFWCNPISGHATLYWYQQILGQGPKLLIQFQNNGVVDDSQLPKDRFSAERLKGVDSTLKIQPAKLEDSAVYLCASSPSTDTQYFGPGTRLTVL.

The V gene is TRBV7-3, the J gene TRBJ2-1; D gene uncertain. The length of the CDR3 is 13 residues. Trimming removed 4 bases from V and 0 bases from J, with 4 bases in between. Germline assignment: CDR1 SGHTA and CDR2 FQGTGA. The chain's CDR3 is CASSYSSYNEQFF. The CDR3 nucleotides read TGTGCCAGCAGCTACAGCTCCTACAATGAGCAGTTCTTC. The full variable domain, rest sourced from reference TRBV7-3 and TRBJ2-1, is GAGVSQTPSNKVTEKGKYVELRCDPISGHTALYWYRQSLGQGPEFLIYFQGTGAADDSGLPNDRFFAVRPEGSVSTLKIQRTERGDSAVYLCASSYSSYNEQFFGPGTRLTVL.

As concerns this clone: Other DNA sequences in this sample translate to the same CDR3. The V gene is TRBV19, the J gene TRBJ1-1; no clear D. CDR3 length equals 13 residues. Trimming shortened V by 3 bases and J by 0 bases, and 5 bases separated the two germline ends. Germline assignment: CDR1 LNHDA and CDR2 SQIVND (reference sequence). CDR3 amino acids: CASSISLNTEAFF. CDR3 coding DNA: TGTGCCAGTAGTATTAGTTTGAACACTGAAGCTTTCTTT.